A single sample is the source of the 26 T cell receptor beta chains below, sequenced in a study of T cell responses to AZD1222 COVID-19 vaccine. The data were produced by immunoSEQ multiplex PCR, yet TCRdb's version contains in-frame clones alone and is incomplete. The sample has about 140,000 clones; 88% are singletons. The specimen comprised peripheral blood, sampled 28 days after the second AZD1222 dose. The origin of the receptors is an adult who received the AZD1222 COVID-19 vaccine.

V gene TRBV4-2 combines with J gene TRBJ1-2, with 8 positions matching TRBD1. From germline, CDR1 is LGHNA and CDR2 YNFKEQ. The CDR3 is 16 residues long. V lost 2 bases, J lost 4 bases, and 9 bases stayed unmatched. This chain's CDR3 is CASSQLGDRGSYGYTF. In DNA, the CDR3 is TGTGCCAGCAGCCAATTAGGTGACAGGGGCAGCTATGGCTACACCTTC.

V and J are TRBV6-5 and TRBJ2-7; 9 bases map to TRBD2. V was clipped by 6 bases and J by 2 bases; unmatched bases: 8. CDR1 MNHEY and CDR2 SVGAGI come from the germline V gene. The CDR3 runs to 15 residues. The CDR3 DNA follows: TGTGCCAGCAGGGCGGGAGGGCCACTCCCCTACGAGCAGTACTTC. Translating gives CASRAGGPLPYEQYF.

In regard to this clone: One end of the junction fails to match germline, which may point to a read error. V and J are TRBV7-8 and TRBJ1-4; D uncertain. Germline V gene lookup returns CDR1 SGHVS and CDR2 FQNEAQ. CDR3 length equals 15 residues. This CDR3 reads CASSLGWGTNERLFF. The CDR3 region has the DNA TGTGCCAGCAGCTTAGGGTGGGGAACTAATGAAAGACTGTTTTTT.

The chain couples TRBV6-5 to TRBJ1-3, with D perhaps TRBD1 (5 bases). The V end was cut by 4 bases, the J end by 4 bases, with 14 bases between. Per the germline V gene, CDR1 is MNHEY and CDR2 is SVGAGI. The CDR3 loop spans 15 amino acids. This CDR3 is CASSSWQGEGNTIYF. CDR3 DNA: TGTGCCAGCAGTTCGTGGCAGGGCGAGGGAAACACCATATATTTT.

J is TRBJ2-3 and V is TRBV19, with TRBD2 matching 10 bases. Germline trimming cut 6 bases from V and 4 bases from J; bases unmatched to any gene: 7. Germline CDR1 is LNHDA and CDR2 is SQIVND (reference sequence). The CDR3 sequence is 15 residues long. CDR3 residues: CASRLAGSGADTQYF. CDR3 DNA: TGTGCCAGTAGACTAGCGGGATCGGGGGCAGATACGCAGTATTTT.

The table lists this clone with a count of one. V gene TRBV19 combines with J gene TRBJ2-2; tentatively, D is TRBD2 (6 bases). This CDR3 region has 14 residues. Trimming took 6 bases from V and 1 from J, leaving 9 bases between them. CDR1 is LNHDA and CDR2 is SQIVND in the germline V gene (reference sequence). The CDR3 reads CASRVGGNTGELFF. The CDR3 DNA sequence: TGTGCCAGTAGGGTCGGGGGGAACACCGGGGAGCTGTTTTTT.

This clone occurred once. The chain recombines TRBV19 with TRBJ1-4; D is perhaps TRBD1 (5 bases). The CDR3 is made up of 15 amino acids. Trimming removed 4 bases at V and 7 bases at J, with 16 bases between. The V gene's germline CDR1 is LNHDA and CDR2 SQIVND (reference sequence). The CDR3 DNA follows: TGTGCCAGTAGTACCGGGACTCAAGGAGGTGAAAAACTGTTTTTT. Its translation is CASSTGTQGGEKLFF.

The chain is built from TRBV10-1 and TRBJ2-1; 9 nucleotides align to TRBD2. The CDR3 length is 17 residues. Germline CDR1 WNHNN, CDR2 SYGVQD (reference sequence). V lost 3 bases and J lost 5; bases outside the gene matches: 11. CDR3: CASSDQPGLADNNEQFF. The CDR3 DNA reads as TGCGCCAGCAGTGACCAACCGGGACTAGCAGACAACAATGAGCAGTTCTTC.

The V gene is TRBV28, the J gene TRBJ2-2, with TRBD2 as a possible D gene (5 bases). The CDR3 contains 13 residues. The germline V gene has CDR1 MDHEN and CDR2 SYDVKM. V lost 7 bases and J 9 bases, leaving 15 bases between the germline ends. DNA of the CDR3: TGTGCCAGCAACTCACAGAGGGCCAGGGAGCTGTTTTTT. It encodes CASNSQRARELFF. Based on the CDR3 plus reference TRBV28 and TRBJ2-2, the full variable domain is DVKVTQSSRYLVKRTGEKVFLECVQDMDHENMFWYRQDPGLGLRLIYFSYDVKMKEKGDIPEGYSVSREKKERFSLILESASTNQTSMYLCASNSQRARELFFGEGSRLTVL.

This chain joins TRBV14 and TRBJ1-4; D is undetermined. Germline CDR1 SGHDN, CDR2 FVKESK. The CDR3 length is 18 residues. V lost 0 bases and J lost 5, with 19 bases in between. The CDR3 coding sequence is TGTGCCAGCAGCCAAGATACCTTGGTCTCAAGCCCGAATGAAAAACTGTTTTTT. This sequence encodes CASSQDTLVSSPNEKLFF.

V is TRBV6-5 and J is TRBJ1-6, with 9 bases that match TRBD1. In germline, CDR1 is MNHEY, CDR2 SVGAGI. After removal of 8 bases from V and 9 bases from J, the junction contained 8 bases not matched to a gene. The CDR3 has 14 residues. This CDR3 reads CASVEGQGRSPLHF. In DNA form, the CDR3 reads TGTGCCAGCGTGGAGGGACAGGGTCGTTCACCCCTCCACTTT.

As DNA, the CDR3 is TGTGCCAGCAGTGAAAAGAGAATGGGGGGACAAGTGAACACTGAAGCTTTCTTT. It translates to CASSEKRMGGQVNTEAFF. The gene calls are TRBV6-1 and TRBJ1-1; D might be TRBD1 (6 bases). The germline V and J ends were trimmed by 2 bases and 0 bases, with 19 bases remaining between them. The CDR3 contains 18 residues. The germline gives CDR1 MNHNS, CDR2 SASEGT.

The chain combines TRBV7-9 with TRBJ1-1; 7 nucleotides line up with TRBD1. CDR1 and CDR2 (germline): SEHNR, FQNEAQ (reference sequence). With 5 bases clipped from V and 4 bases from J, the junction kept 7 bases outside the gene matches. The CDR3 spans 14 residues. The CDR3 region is CASSESQGSTEAFF. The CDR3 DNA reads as TGTGCCAGCAGCGAGTCACAGGGGAGCACTGAAGCTTTCTTT.

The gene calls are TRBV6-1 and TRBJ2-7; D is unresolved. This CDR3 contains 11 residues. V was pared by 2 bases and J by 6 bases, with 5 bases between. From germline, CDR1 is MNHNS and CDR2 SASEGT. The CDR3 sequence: CASSEFSEQYF. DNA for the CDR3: TGTGCCAGCAGTGAATTCTCCGAGCAGTACTTC.

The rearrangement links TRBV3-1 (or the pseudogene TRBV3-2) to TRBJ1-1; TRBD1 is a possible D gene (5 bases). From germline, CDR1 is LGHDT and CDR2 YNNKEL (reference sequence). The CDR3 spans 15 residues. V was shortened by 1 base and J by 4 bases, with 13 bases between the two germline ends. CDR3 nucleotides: TGTGCCAGCAGCCAAGCTGCGTCGAGGGGCACTGAAGCTTTCTTT. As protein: CASSQAASRGTEAFF.

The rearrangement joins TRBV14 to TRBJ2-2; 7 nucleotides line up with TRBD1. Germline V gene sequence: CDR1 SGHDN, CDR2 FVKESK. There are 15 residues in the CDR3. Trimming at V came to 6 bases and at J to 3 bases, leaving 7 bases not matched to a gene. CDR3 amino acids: CASSLRDRYTGELFF. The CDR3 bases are TGTGCCAGCAGTCTTCGGGACAGATACACCGGGGAGCTGTTTTTT.

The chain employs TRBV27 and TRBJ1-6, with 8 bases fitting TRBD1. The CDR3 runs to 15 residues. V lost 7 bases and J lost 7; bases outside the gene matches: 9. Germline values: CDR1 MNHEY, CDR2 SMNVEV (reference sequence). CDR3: CASKVDREENSPLHF. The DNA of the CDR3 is TGTGCCAGCAAGGTGGACAGGGAAGAGAATTCACCCCTCCACTTT.

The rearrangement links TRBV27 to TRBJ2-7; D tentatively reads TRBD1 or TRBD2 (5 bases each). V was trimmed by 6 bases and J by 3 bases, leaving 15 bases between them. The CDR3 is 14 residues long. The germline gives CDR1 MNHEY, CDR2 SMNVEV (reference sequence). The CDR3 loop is CASRYTGAFYEQYF. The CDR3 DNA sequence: TGTGCCAGCAGATACACCGGGGCCTTCTACGAGCAGTACTTC.

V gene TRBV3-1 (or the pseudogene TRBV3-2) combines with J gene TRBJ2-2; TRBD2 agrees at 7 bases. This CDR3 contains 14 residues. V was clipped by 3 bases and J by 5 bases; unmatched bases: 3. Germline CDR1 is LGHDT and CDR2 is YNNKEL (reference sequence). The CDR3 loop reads CASSHAGETGELFF. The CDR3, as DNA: TGTGCCAGCAGCCATGCGGGAGAAACCGGGGAGCTGTTTTTT.

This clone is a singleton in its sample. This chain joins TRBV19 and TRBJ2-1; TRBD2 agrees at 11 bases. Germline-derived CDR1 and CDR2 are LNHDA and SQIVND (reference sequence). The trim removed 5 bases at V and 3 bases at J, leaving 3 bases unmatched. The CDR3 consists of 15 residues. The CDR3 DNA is TGTGCCAGTAGTGTCACTAGCGGGGGCTACAATGAGCAGTTCTTC. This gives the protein CASSVTSGGYNEQFF. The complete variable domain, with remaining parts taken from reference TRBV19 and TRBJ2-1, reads DGGITQSPKYLFRKEGQNVTLSCEQNLNHDAMYWYRQDPGQGLRLIYYSQIVNDFQKGDIAEGYSVSREKKESFPLTVTSAQKNPTAFYLCASSVTSGGYNEQFFGPGTRLTVL.

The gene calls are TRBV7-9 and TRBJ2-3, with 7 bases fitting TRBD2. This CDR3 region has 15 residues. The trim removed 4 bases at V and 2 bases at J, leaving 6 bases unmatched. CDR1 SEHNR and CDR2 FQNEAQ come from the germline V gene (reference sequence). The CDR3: CASSYPGTTTDTQYF. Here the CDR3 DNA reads TGTGCCAGCAGCTACCCCGGGACTACCACAGATACGCAGTATTTT.

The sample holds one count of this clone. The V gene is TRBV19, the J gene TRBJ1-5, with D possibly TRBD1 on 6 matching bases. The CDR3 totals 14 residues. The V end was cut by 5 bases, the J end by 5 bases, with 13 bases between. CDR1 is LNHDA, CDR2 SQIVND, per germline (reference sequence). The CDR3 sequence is CASSQSDSYQPQHF. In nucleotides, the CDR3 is TGTGCCAGTAGTCAGTCGGACAGTTATCAGCCCCAGCATTTT.

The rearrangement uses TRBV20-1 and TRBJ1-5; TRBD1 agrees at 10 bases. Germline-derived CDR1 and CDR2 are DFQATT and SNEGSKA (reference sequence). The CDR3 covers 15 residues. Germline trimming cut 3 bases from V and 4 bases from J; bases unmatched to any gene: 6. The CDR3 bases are TGCAGTGCTAGTCTGGGACAGGGGCTGAATCAGCCCCAGCATTTT. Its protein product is CSASLGQGLNQPQHF.

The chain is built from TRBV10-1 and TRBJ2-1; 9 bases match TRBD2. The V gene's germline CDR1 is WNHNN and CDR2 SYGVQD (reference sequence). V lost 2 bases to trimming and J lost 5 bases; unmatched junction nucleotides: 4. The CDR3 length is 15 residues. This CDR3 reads CASSEGVAGDNEQFF. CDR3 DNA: TGCGCCAGCAGTGAGGGGGTAGCGGGGGACAATGAGCAGTTCTTC.

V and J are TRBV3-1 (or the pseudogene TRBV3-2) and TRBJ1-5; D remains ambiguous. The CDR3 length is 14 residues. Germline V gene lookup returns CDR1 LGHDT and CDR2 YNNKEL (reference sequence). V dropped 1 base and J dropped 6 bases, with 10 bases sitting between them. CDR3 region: CASSQALNVQPQHF. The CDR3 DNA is TGTGCCAGCAGCCAAGCACTAAACGTTCAGCCCCAGCATTTT.

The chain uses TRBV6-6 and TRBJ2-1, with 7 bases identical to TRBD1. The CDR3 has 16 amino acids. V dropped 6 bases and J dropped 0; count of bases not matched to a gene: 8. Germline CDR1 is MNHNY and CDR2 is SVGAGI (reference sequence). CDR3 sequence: CASSHNDRASYNEQFF. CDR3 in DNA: TGTGCCAGCAGCCACAACGACAGGGCCTCCTACAATGAGCAGTTCTTC.